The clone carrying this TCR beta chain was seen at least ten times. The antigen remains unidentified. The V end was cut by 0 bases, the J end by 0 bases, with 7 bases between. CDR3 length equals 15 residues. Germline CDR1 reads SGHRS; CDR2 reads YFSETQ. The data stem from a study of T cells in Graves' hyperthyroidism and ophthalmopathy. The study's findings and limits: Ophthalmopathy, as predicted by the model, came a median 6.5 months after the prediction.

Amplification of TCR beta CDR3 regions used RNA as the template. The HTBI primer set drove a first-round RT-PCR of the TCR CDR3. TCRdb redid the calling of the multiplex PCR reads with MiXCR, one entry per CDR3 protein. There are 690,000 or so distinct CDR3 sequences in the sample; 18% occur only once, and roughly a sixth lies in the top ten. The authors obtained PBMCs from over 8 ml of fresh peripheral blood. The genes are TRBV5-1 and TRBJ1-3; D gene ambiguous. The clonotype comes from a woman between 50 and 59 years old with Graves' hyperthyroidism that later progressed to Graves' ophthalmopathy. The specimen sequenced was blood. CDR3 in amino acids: CASSLEGSSGNTIYF. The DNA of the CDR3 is TGCGCCAGCAGCTTGGAAGGGTCCTCTGGAAACACCATATATTTT.